This TCR beta chain appears in the sequencing data of a study of beta chain features in type 1 diabetes (dated by TCRdb to 2016 to 2019). General notes on the study: Mean age, gender distribution, total cell number and subset yield were not different between patients and healthy donors. Regulatory and stem cell-like memory subsets were isolated from only 8 patients and about eight healthy donors, whereas naive and central memory subsets came from all 30 or so donors. A total of some 110 million sorted cells were examined across all samples, and the number of cells per subset was strongly correlated with RNA yield. In the study, TCRB repertoires of sorted circulating CD4+ T cell subsets from recently diagnosed type 1 diabetes patients were compared with those of matched healthy donors.

Results the study describes overall, beyond this receptor: A moderate but significant shortening of TCRB CDR3 length was observed in type 1 diabetes patients in all four CD4+ subsets. PCR might favor shorter templates, but patient and control samples were amplified and corrected together, so any skew would affect both groups equally. Because cDNA was sequenced instead of genomic DNA, activated cells with high expression could be over-represented, although the groups did not differ in activation or CD3 levels. At VDJ recombination sites, patients with type 1 diabetes made fewer insertions and deleted more nucleotides, a pattern implying thymic rearrangement abnormalities. Naive, central memory and regulatory TCRB repertoires appeared to be more alike among patients than among healthy donors. Because the HLA sub-analyses included only small numbers of individuals, any influence of HLA type on TCRB rearrangement was left unresolved.

V is pruned by 4 bases and J by 6 bases, leaving 1 base of the junction without a gene match. Measured from the cysteine to the phenylalanine, the CDR3 is 12 residues long. Left in the record is the CDR3 DNA by itself, 36 bases read in frame from the first base. CDR1 and CDR2 are drawn from the germline V gene: KGHSH, LQKENI. As to this clone: This receptor's antigen is unknown. No per-base quality is available; no much larger clone lies one base away.

A single peripheral blood draw of roughly 0.11 L on average was collected from each donor into heparinised tubes. A BD FACSAria II was used to sort naive, central memory, regulatory and stem cell-like memory CD4+ T cells with a panel that included CD45RO, CCR7, CD25, CD127, CD95 and CD27. A purity above 95% was achieved for all sorted populations. PBMCs were separated immediately by Lymphoprep density gradient centrifugation and were stained directly, without being cultured. So that batch effects would be minimized, each experiment stained and sorted samples in pairs, pairing one healthy donor with one patient. All of the isolated RNA was reverse transcribed with the High Capacity cDNA Reverse Transcription Kit, so expressed TCRB transcripts were sequenced. Deep immunoSEQ sequencing was performed on naive, central memory and regulatory T cell samples, with an average of roughly 3.3 million total reads per sample. Sorted cells were lysed in RLT buffer and RNA was extracted with DNase-treated RNeasy Micro or Mini kits, depending on cell number. Each cell subset was processed separately to prevent cross-contamination, with patient and healthy donor samples processed together. TCRB sequences were amplified from cDNA with the immunoSEQ multiplex PCR, producing 87-bp fragments spanning the CDR3 region. Sequencing of the amplicons was done on the Illumina HiSeq platform. Per the authors' processing: Synthetic template baselines were used to correct PCR bias computationally, reads within Hamming distance 2 were collapsed together, and singletons that could not be merged were discarded. By aligning reads against IMGT, V, D and J genes, CDR3 length, and insertions or deletions at six rearrangement sites were assigned. Within each subset, clonotype counts were normalized to sorted cell number, after which true diversity and Gini coefficients were computed with the tcR R package. Repertoire sharing was quantified using the overlap coefficient calculated on TCRB nucleotide sequences. TCRdb's version of the immuneACCESS table is confined to in-frame rearrangements and falls short of the full clone set. An unresolved V gene accounts for under half of the shortfall where checked; the remainder is of unknown origin. Clonal size and the V and J genes are those of that table, whereas D and trimming came from the DNA. The sample records 250,000 to 300,000 clones, 7.5% to 9.5% of which are singletons. The top ten clonotypes cover over 0.8% of the sample.

The sample taken for sequencing was central memory CD4+ T cells from blood. The clonotype was recovered from a woman aged 18-29 years in good health. The chain is assembled from TRBV18 and TRBJ1-2, with 8 central nucleotides matching TRBD1. The DNA sequence reads TGTGCCAGCTCACAGACAGGGGATGGCTACACCTTC. The resulting protein is CASSQTGDGYTF. Joined to the reference TRBV18 and TRBJ1-2 proteins, this CDR3 gives the full variable domain: NAGVMQNPRHLVRRRGQEARLRCSPMKGHSHVYWYRQLPEEGLKFMVYLQKENIIDESGMPKERFSAEFPKEGPSILRIQQVVRGDSAAYFCASSQTGDGYTFGSGTRLTVV.